The 30 T cell receptor beta chains below come from one sample, sequenced in a study of blood T cell repertoires in COVID-19. Libraries were prepared by immunoSEQ multiplex PCR; TCRdb keeps only in-frame clonotypes and omits some of them. The data contain some 260,000 clones, about 86% of them singletons. Input material: peripheral blood. Receptors originate from a man aged 80 or over with acute or convalescent COVID-19.

The CDR3 nucleotides are TGTGCCAGCAGTTTACAACGGGGAGCCGGGGAGCTGTTTTTT. Translation: CASSLQRGAGELFF. The chain links TRBV28 to TRBJ2-2; weak D call: TRBD2 (5 bases). V was clipped by 2 bases and J by 6 bases, with 10 bases between them. Germline loops: CDR1 MDHEN, CDR2 SYDVKM. The CDR3 runs to 14 residues.

Here the CDR3 reads CASSFAVSGYTF. CDR3 DNA: TGTGCCAGCAGCTTCGCAGTATCCGGCTACACCTTC. The chain carries TRBV5-6 and TRBJ1-2; D is uncertain. The CDR3 has 12 residues. Germline V gene lookup returns CDR1 SGHDT and CDR2 YYEEEE. The V and J ends lost 2 bases and 8 bases respectively, with 10 bases between them.

The chain combines TRBV3-1 (or the pseudogene TRBV3-2) with TRBJ1-2; TRBD1 agrees at 8 bases. J lost 2 bases, V lost 1 base, and 9 bases had no gene match. CDR1 and CDR2 from the germline V gene are LGHDT and YNNKEL (reference sequence). This CDR3 is built from 17 residues. CDR3 protein: CASSQVAHRGSNYGYTF. CDR3 DNA sequence: TGTGCCAGCAGCCAAGTTGCCCACAGGGGGTCGAACTATGGCTACACCTTC.

The chain combines TRBV7-9 with TRBJ2-7, with D unclear. V was cut by 3 bases and J by 0 bases, with 6 bases left in between. CDR1 is SEHNR, CDR2 FQNEAQ, per germline (reference sequence). CDR3 length equals 13 residues. CDR3 bases: TGTGCCAGCAGCTTCGTGAGCTCCTACGAGCAGTACTTC. Translating gives CASSFVSSYEQYF.

The chain links TRBV11-2 to TRBJ2-3, with D unclear. The CDR3 has 18 residues. Trimming took off 5 bases at V and 6 bases at J, with 27 bases between the two ends. The germline CDR1 and CDR2 sequences are SGHAT and FQNNGV. The CDR3 loop reads CASSKEASRPSFGDTQYF. CDR3 DNA: TGTGCCAGCAGCAAAGAGGCCTCTAGACCTTCCTTCGGGGATACGCAGTATTTT.

The rearrangement joins TRBV6-2 or TRBV6-3 to TRBJ2-3; D remains ambiguous. The length of the CDR3 is 12 residues. Germline V gives CDR1 MNHEY, CDR2 SVGEGT. Trimming stripped 4 bases from V and 8 bases from J, with 10 bases between. CDR3 sequence: CASSLESRTQYF. CDR3 nucleotide sequence: TGTGCCAGCAGTTTAGAGTCTCGTACGCAGTATTTT.

This chain joins TRBV11-2 and TRBJ2-7; D unclear. The CDR3 is made up of 13 amino acids. V was pared by 4 bases and J by 3 bases, with 10 bases between. Germline V gene data show CDR1 as SGHAT and CDR2 as FQNNGV. Here the CDR3 reads CASSSVISYEQYF. For the CDR3, the DNA is TGTGCCAGCAGCTCAGTGATAAGCTACGAGCAGTACTTC.

V and J are TRBV9 and TRBJ2-2; 9 bases align to TRBD2. CDR3 length equals 14 residues. The germline gives CDR1 SGDLS, CDR2 YYNGEE. V lost 1 base and J lost 7; bases outside the gene matches: 2. The CDR3 loop reads CASSVRTSDGELFF. As DNA, the CDR3 is TGTGCCAGCAGCGTAAGGACTAGCGACGGGGAGCTGTTTTTT.

This chain's CDR3 is CASSVTGDQPQHF. For the CDR3, the DNA is TGTGCCAGCAGCGTGACAGGGGACCAGCCCCAGCATTTT. The chain has TRBV7-9 and TRBJ1-5, with 8 bases lining up with TRBD1. V lost 5 bases to trimming and J lost 7 bases; unmatched junction nucleotides: 4. This CDR3 comprises 13 residues. Germline V lookup: CDR1 SEHNR, CDR2 FQNEAQ (reference sequence).

The genes are TRBV2 and TRBJ1-1, with TRBD1 matching over 7 bases. Germline V lookup: CDR1 SNHLY, CDR2 FYNNEI. After removal of 4 bases from V and 1 base from J, the junction contained 3 bases not matched to a gene. The CDR3 runs to 14 residues. The CDR3 reads CASSGGQKNTEAFF. The CDR3 bases are TGTGCCAGCAGTGGGGGACAGAAGAACACTGAAGCTTTCTTT.

V and J are TRBV9 and TRBJ2-5, with D possibly being TRBD1 (5 bases). This CDR3 has 15 amino acids. Germline loops: CDR1 SGDLS, CDR2 YYNGEE. V lost 0 bases to trimming and J lost 1 base, with 10 bases between them. DNA of the CDR3: TGTGCCAGCAGCGTAGGAAGGGGCCTCCAAGAGACCCAGTACTTC. Its translation: CASSVGRGLQETQYF.

The chain links TRBV7-3 to TRBJ2-3, with 14 bases fitting TRBD2. The CDR3 has 14 residues. Germline CDR1 reads SGHTA; CDR2 reads FQGTGA. Trimming at V came to 5 bases and at J to 14 bases, leaving 9 bases not matched to a gene. The CDR3 nucleotides read TGTGCCAGCAGCCCGGGACTAGCGGGGGCAGATCTGTATTTT. It translates to CASSPGLAGADLYF.

The CDR3 protein is CASSVTAGYTF. The DNA of the CDR3 is TGCGCCAGCAGTGTCACAGCAGGCTACACCTTC. V gene TRBV10-1 combines with J gene TRBJ1-2; unclear D gene. The V and J ends lost 4 bases and 8 bases respectively, with 8 bases between them. CDR1 and CDR2 from the germline V gene are WNHNN and SYGVQD (reference sequence). The CDR3 consists of 11 residues.

The chain uses TRBV7-8 and TRBJ1-5; 7 nucleotides agree with TRBD1. The germline V gene encodes CDR1 SGHVS and CDR2 FQNEAQ. The CDR3 loop spans 17 amino acids. V lost 1 base and J lost 7; bases outside the gene matches: 13. The CDR3 DNA sequence: TGTGCCAGCAGCTTAGGTGGACAGGCGGATTCGAGGCAGCCCCAGCATTTT. Translation: CASSLGGQADSRQPQHF. The variable domain in full, completed from reference TRBV7-8 and TRBJ1-5, reads GAGVSQSPRYKVAKRGQDVALRCDPISGHVSLFWYQQALGQGPEFLTYFQNEAQLDKSGLPSDRFFAERPEGSVSTLKIQRTQQEDSAVYLCASSLGGQADSRQPQHFGDGTRLSIL.

This sequence joins TRBV2 and TRBJ1-5; D might be TRBD1 (6 bases). This CDR3 has 15 amino acids. Trimming left V 6 bases short and J 3 bases short, with 15 bases between. The germline V gene encodes CDR1 SNHLY and CDR2 FYNNEI. The CDR3 here is CASSLRQETNQPQHF. CDR3 nucleotide sequence: TGTGCCAGCAGCTTAAGACAGGAAACCAATCAGCCCCAGCATTTT.

The CDR3 region has the DNA TGTGCCAGCAGTTATCGGGGTAAGGACAATGAGCAGTTCTTC. The encoded protein is CASSYRGKDNEQFF. V usage is TRBV6-2 or TRBV6-3 and J usage is TRBJ2-1; maybe TRBD2 (5 bases). CDR3 length: 14 amino acids. Trimming took off 3 bases at V and 5 bases at J, with 11 bases between the two ends. CDR1 is MNHEY and CDR2 is SVGEGT in the germline V gene.

This clone showed up just once. The chain links TRBV7-8 to TRBJ2-3; 13 bases agree with TRBD2. The CDR3 length is 17 residues. The V and J ends lost 1 base and 5 bases, in that order; junction bases with no gene match: 6. The germline V gene encodes CDR1 SGHVS and CDR2 FQNEAQ. CDR3: CASSLELAGGRKDTQYF. The CDR3 DNA reads as TGTGCCAGCAGCTTAGAACTAGCGGGGGGGCGGAAAGATACGCAGTATTTT. Full variable domain (missing parts from reference TRBV7-8 and TRBJ2-3): GAGVSQSPRYKVAKRGQDVALRCDPISGHVSLFWYQQALGQGPEFLTYFQNEAQLDKSGLPSDRFFAERPEGSVSTLKIQRTQQEDSAVYLCASSLELAGGRKDTQYFGPGTRLTVL.

This sequence joins TRBV4-1 and TRBJ1-6; D gene ambiguous. Germline values: CDR1 MGHRA, CDR2 YSYEKL. The V and J ends lost 2 bases and 8 bases respectively, with 10 bases between them. The CDR3 is 14 amino acids. CDR3 sequence (DNA): TGCGCCAGCAGCCAAATTTCGCAGGATTCACCCCTCCACTTT. Translated, it gives CASSQISQDSPLHF.

The V and J genes are TRBV24-1 and TRBJ2-7; TRBD1 matches 7 bases. In germline, CDR1 is KGHDR, CDR2 SFDVKD. This CDR3 has 14 residues. V lost 7 bases, J lost 7 bases, and 12 bases stayed unmatched. CDR3 sequence: CATSPTGNIWEQYF. Written as DNA, the CDR3 is TGTGCCACCAGCCCGACAGGGAACATATGGGAGCAGTACTTC.

This sequence joins TRBV11-1 and TRBJ2-7, with D tentatively TRBD1 (6 bases). The CDR3 runs 13 residues. The V end lost 4 bases, the J end lost 3 bases, and 10 bases lay between the germline ends. CDR1 SGHAT and CDR2 FQDESV come from the germline V gene (reference sequence). CDR3 region: CASSSGQNYEQYF. The CDR3 DNA reads as TGTGCCAGCAGCTCGGGACAAAACTACGAGCAGTACTTC.

J is TRBJ2-1 and V is TRBV25-1; 10 nucleotides line up with TRBD2. Germline-derived CDR1 and CDR2 are MGHDK and SYGVNS. This CDR3 contains 14 residues. V dropped 3 bases and J dropped 7; count of bases not matched to a gene: 3. CDR3 amino acids: CASSEPTSGNEQFF. The CDR3 DNA is TGTGCCAGCAGTGAGCCGACTAGCGGGAATGAGCAGTTCTTC.

This clone occurred once. The rearrangement uses TRBV6-1 and TRBJ2-1; D remains unclear. The V gene lost 0 bases and the J gene lost 11 bases, with 14 bases spanning the gap. The germline CDR1 and CDR2 sequences are MNHNS and SASEGT. The CDR3 is made up of 14 amino acids. CDR3 amino acids: CASSEALQSPKQFF. The CDR3 DNA sequence: TGTGCCAGCAGTGAAGCCTTACAGTCCCCGAAGCAGTTCTTC.

This chain uses TRBV5-1 with TRBJ1-2, with a tentative D call TRBD1 (5 bases). The CDR3 loop spans 12 amino acids. Trimming pared 2 bases from V and 7 bases from J, leaving 9 bases between. In germline, CDR1 is SGHRS, CDR2 YFSETQ. The CDR3 loop is CASSFRQSGYTF. The CDR3 DNA sequence: TGCGCCAGCAGCTTCCGACAGTCTGGCTACACCTTC.

This clone came up a few times. The rearrangement joins TRBV5-1 to TRBJ1-3; D is undetermined. The CDR3 is 14 amino acids. Trimming stripped 1 base from V and 4 bases from J, with 9 bases between. Germline CDR1 and CDR2: SGHRS and YFSETQ. The CDR3 region is CASSLSGEGNTIYF. The DNA of the CDR3 is TGCGCCAGCAGCTTGAGTGGGGAGGGAAACACCATATATTTT.

The gene calls are TRBV7-9 and TRBJ1-5, with TRBD1 identical over 10 bases. The CDR3 extends over 14 amino acids. Germline V gene sequence: CDR1 SEHNR, CDR2 FQNEAQ (reference sequence). The V segment lost 7 bases and the J segment 8 bases; nucleotides outside the gene matches: 8. CDR3 sequence: CASTYRQGAKPQHF. The CDR3 nucleotides read TGTGCCAGCACCTATAGACAGGGGGCTAAGCCCCAGCATTTT.

The rearrangement joins TRBV6-6 to TRBJ2-6, with D perhaps matching TRBD2 (5 bases). The ends were cut back, 0 bases at V and 7 bases at J, with 13 bases in the middle. Germline CDR1 MNHNY, CDR2 SVGAGI (reference sequence). The CDR3 sequence is 16 residues long. CDR3 coding DNA: TGTGCCAGCAGTTACTCGGGTTCTGGGAGAGCCAACGTCCTGACTTTC. It specifies CASSYSGSGRANVLTF.

This rearrangement joins TRBV7-8 to TRBJ1-6; TRBD1 aligns across 7 bases. Germline CDR1 reads SGHVS; CDR2 reads FQNEAQ. V trimming: 1 base; J trimming: 5 bases; junction bases outside the gene matches: 5. The CDR3 covers 16 residues. The CDR3 bases are TGTGCCAGCAGCTTAGGGGGACAGAATAATAATTCACCCCTCCACTTT. As protein: CASSLGGQNNNSPLHF.

The V gene is TRBV6-5, the J gene TRBJ1-6; D unresolved. CDR3 length equals 15 residues. Trimming removed 6 bases at V and 8 bases at J, with 17 bases between. Germline V gene data show CDR1 as MNHEY and CDR2 as SVGAGI. The CDR3: CASSTAGGIDSPLHF. CDR3 bases: TGTGCCAGCAGCACCGCCGGAGGGATCGATTCACCCCTCCACTTT.

This clone has only one observation. J is TRBJ1-4 and V is TRBV18; 7 nucleotides match TRBD1. CDR1 is KGHSH and CDR2 is LQKENI in the germline V gene. With V trimmed by 3 bases and J by 2 bases, 6 bases remained unmatched. CDR3 length: 16 residues. The CDR3 region is CASSPSTGWTNEKLFF. CDR3 sequence (DNA): TGTGCCAGCTCACCTTCGACAGGGTGGACTAATGAAAAACTGTTTTTT.

The V gene is TRBV7-3, the J gene TRBJ2-7; D uncertain. The CDR3 is made up of 16 amino acids. Trimming removed 6 bases at V and 0 bases at J, with 18 bases between. CDR1 and CDR2 from the germline V gene are SGHTA and FQGTGA. The CDR3 sequence: CASSSLDNPTSYEQYF. CDR3 DNA: TGTGCCAGCAGTAGCTTAGATAACCCGACCTCCTACGAGCAGTACTTC.